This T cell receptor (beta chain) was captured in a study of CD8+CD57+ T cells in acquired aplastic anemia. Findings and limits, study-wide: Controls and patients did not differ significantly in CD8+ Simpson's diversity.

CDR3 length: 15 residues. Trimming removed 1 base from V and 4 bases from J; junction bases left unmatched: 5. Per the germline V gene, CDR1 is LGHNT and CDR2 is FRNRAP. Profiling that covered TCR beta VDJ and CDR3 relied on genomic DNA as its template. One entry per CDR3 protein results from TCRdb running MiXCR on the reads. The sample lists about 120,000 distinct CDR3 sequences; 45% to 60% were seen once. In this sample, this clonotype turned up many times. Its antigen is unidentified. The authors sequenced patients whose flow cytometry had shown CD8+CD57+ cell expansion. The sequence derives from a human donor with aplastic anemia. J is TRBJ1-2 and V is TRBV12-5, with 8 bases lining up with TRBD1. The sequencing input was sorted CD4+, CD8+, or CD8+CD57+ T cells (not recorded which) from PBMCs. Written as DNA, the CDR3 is TGTGCTAGTGGTTTGGGCTCAGGGGGCGGCTATGGCTACACCTTC. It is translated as CASGLGSGGGYGYTF.